The 16 T cell receptor beta chains below come from one sample, sequenced in a study of T cell changes during pregnancy in multiple sclerosis. Sequencing used immunoSEQ multiplex PCR; TCRdb keeps in-frame clones, though not all of them. This sample has tens of thousands of clones; more than 90% occur once, and the top ten carry just under 2%. The starting material was peripheral blood, obtained in the second trimester of pregnancy. These receptors came from a female donor with multiple sclerosis, enrolled in a pregnancy study.

CDR3 amino acids: CASAGDDTEAFF. The CDR3 DNA follows: TGTGCCAGCGCAGGGGATGATACTGAAGCTTTCTTT. The chain is built from TRBV2 and TRBJ1-1; TRBD1 might be the D (6 bases). CDR1 and CDR2 (germline): SNHLY, FYNNEI. The V end lost 8 bases, the J end lost 5 bases, and 12 bases lay between the germline ends. The CDR3 runs 12 residues. Supplemented by reference TRBV2 and TRBJ1-1, the full variable domain reads EPEVTQTPSHQVTQMGQEVILRCVPISNHLYFYWYRQILGQKVEFLVSFYNNEISEKSEIFDDQFSVERPDGSNFTLKIRSTKLEDSAMYFCASAGDDTEAFFGQGTRLTVV.

The rearrangement joins TRBV27 to TRBJ2-7, with D tentatively TRBD1 (5 bases). The CDR3 is 13 amino acids. Germline V gene data show CDR1 as MNHEY and CDR2 as SMNVEV (reference sequence). V lost 5 bases, J lost 1 base, and 9 bases lay in between. The DNA for the CDR3 is TGTGCCAGCAGTAAAGGGGATTCCTACGAGCAGTACTTC. It yields the protein CASSKGDSYEQYF.

The V call is TRBV14, the J call TRBJ2-3; D is perhaps TRBD2 (6 bases). V lost 3 bases to trimming and J lost 1 base, with 11 bases between them. Germline CDR1 reads SGHDN; CDR2 reads FVKESK. The CDR3 is made up of 15 amino acids. The CDR3 region is CASSHPWGGTDTQYF. DNA for the CDR3: TGTGCCAGCAGCCACCCTTGGGGGGGCACAGATACGCAGTATTTT.

V gene TRBV7-9 combines with J gene TRBJ1-4; possibly TRBD1 for D (6 bases). Deletions cut 5 bases from V and 0 bases from J, with 10 bases between. The length of the CDR3 is 15 residues. Germline V gene sequence: CDR1 SEHNR, CDR2 FQNEAQ (reference sequence). CDR3 loop: CASSPRQATNEKLFF. The DNA for the CDR3 is TGTGCCAGCAGCCCAAGACAGGCAACTAATGAAAAACTGTTTTTT.

This clone appeared a single time. The rearrangement joins TRBV27 to TRBJ2-6; tentatively, D is TRBD2 (5 bases). Trimming took off 2 bases at V and 4 bases at J, with 12 bases between the two ends. The CDR3 contains 16 residues. From germline, CDR1 is MNHEY and CDR2 SMNVEV (reference sequence). The CDR3 nucleotides are TGTGCCAGCAGTTTACTCGGGATGGGGGGGGCCAACGTCCTGACTTTC. Amino acid sequence: CASSLLGMGGANVLTF.

This sequence joins TRBV28 and TRBJ2-5; D gene ambiguous. Trimming stripped 0 bases from V and 5 bases from J, with 7 bases between. Germline V gene data show CDR1 as MDHEN and CDR2 as SYDVKM. The CDR3 runs 13 residues. The DNA of the CDR3 is TGTGCCAGCAGTTTATGGTATCCTGAGACCCAGTACTTC. Protein sequence: CASSLWYPETQYF.

This chain's CDR3 is CASGKAAGGKTQYF. The CDR3 bases are TGTGCCAGCGGAAAAGCGGCAGGGGGTAAGACCCAGTACTTC. The chain uses TRBV9 and TRBJ2-5; 7 bases align to TRBD1. V shed 7 bases and J 6 bases; nucleotides not matched to a gene: 12. CDR1 and CDR2 (germline): SGDLS, YYNGEE. The CDR3 is made up of 14 amino acids.

This chain uses TRBV11-3 with TRBJ1-1; no firm D call. V was shortened by 3 bases and J by 6 bases, with 8 bases between the two germline ends. The CDR3 covers 12 residues. Germline assignment: CDR1 SGHNT and CDR2 YENEEA. The CDR3 loop reads CASSFGVPEAFF. The DNA of the CDR3 is TGTGCCAGCAGCTTCGGGGTCCCTGAAGCTTTCTTT. Combining the CDR3 with reference TRBV11-3 and TRBJ1-1 gives the whole variable domain EAGVVQSPRYKIIEKKQPVAFWCNPISGHNTLYWYLQNLGQGPELLIRYENEEAVDDSQLPKDRFSAERLKGVDSTLKIQPAELGDSAVYLCASSFGVPEAFFGQGTRLTVV.

The rearrangement uses TRBV18 and TRBJ2-4; a possible D gene is TRBD2 (6 bases). Trimming stripped 2 bases from V and 10 bases from J, with 12 bases between. CDR1 is KGHSH and CDR2 is LQKENI in the germline V gene. The CDR3 has 13 residues. The CDR3 sequence is CASSPTTGEIQYF. The CDR3 DNA follows: TGTGCCAGCTCACCAACAACGGGAGAGATTCAGTACTTC. The full variable domain, with the rest looked up from reference TRBV18 and TRBJ2-4, is NAGVMQNPRHLVRRRGQEARLRCSPMKGHSHVYWYRQLPEEGLKFMVYLQKENIIDESGMPKERFSAEFPKEGPSILRIQQVVRGDSAAYFCASSPTTGEIQYFGAGTRLSVL.

J is TRBJ2-3 and V is TRBV7-2; 9 positions agree with TRBD1. Per the germline V gene, CDR1 is SGHTA and CDR2 is FQGNSA. This CDR3 comprises 15 residues. J was trimmed by 5 bases and V by 5 bases; bases with no gene match: 8. The CDR3 region has the DNA TGTGCCAGCAGCCCCAGGGGACAGGGTGTAGATACGCAGTATTTT. This translates into CASSPRGQGVDTQYF.

This clone showed up just once. The CDR3 loop is CASSSGTSGGRGALDTQYF. DNA of the CDR3: TGTGCCAGCAGTTCCGGGACTAGCGGGGGGCGCGGTGCGTTGGATACGCAGTATTTT. This sequence joins TRBV2 and TRBJ2-3, with 15 bases that match TRBD2. V was pared by 5 bases and J by 6 bases, with 15 bases of the junction left unmatched. There are 19 residues in the CDR3. Germline V gene sequence: CDR1 SNHLY, CDR2 FYNNEI. Drawing the rest from reference TRBV2 and TRBJ2-3, the complete variable domain is EPEVTQTPSHQVTQMGQEVILRCVPISNHLYFYWYRQILGQKVEFLVSFYNNEISEKSEIFDDQFSVERPDGSNFTLKIRSTKLEDSAMYFCASSSGTSGGRGALDTQYFGPGTRLTVL.

This chain links TRBV28 with TRBJ2-7, with D possibly matching TRBD1 (6 bases). Germline V CDR1 and CDR2: MDHEN, SYDVKM. V dropped 6 bases and J dropped 2 bases, with 17 bases sitting between them. The CDR3 totals 15 residues. The CDR3 region is CASSSTGQSTYEQYF. DNA for the CDR3: TGTGCCAGCAGCAGCACAGGGCAAAGTACCTACGAGCAGTACTTC. The full variable domain, with the rest looked up from reference TRBV28 and TRBJ2-7, is DVKVTQSSRYLVKRTGEKVFLECVQDMDHENMFWYRQDPGLGLRLIYFSYDVKMKEKGDIPEGYSVSREKKERFSLILESASTNQTSMYLCASSSTGQSTYEQYFGPGTRLTVT.

The V and J genes are TRBV18 and TRBJ2-1; no clear D. Germline CDR1 is KGHSH and CDR2 is LQKENI. The V and J ends lost 4 bases and 4 bases respectively, with 8 bases between them. The CDR3 length is 13 residues. CDR3 DNA sequence: TGTGCCAGCTCACTAACGACTTACAATGAGCAGTTCTTC. This sequence encodes CASSLTTYNEQFF. Combining the CDR3 with reference TRBV18 and TRBJ2-1 gives the whole variable domain NAGVMQNPRHLVRRRGQEARLRCSPMKGHSHVYWYRQLPEEGLKFMVYLQKENIIDESGMPKERFSAEFPKEGPSILRIQQVVRGDSAAYFCASSLTTYNEQFFGPGTRLTVL.

With respect to this clone: The junction departs from germline at one end; a sequencing error may be responsible. The chain uses TRBV7-9 and TRBJ2-1; 14 nucleotides align to TRBD2. The CDR3 is made up of 11 amino acids. Germline lookup yields CDR1 SEHNR and CDR2 FQNEAQ (reference sequence). The CDR3 DNA follows: TGTGCCAGCAGCTCGGGACTAGCGGGGGTCTTC. Encoded protein: CASSSGLAGVF.

This clone was picked up one time. The chain joins TRBV5-6 to TRBJ2-5; perhaps TRBD2 as D (6 bases). V gave up 0 bases and J gave up 1 base, with 13 bases separating them. Germline V gene data show CDR1 as SGHDT and CDR2 as YYEEEE. CDR3 length: 16 amino acids. In DNA, the CDR3 is TGTGCCAGCAGCTTGGTTTTTAGCGGCCCCCAAGAGACCCAGTACTTC. The encoded protein is CASSLVFSGPQETQYF.

This sequence joins TRBV30 and TRBJ1-5; 8 bases align to TRBD1. From germline, CDR1 is GTSNPN and CDR2 SVGIG (reference sequence). The CDR3 loop spans 14 amino acids. The J segment lost 6 bases and the V segment lost 3 bases, leaving 7 bases of the junction unmatched. CDR3 sequence: CAWSPRQGTQPQHF. The CDR3, as DNA: TGTGCCTGGAGCCCGAGACAGGGGACTCAGCCCCAGCATTTT.